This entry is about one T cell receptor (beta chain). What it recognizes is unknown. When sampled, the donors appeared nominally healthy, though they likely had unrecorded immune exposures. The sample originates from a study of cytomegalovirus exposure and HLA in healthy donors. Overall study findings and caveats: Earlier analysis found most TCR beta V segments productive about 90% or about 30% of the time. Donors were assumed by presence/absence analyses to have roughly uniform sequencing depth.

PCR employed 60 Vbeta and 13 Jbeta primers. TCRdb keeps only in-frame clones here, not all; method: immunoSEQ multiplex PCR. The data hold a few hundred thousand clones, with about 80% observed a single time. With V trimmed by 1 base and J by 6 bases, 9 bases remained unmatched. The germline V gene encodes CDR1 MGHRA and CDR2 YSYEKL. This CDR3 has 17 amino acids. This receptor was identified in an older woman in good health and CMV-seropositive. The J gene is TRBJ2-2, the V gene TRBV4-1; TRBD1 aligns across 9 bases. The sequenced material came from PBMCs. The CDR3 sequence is CASSQGPGQGLSGELFF. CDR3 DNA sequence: TGCGCCAGCAGCCAAGGCCCTGGACAGGGGTTGTCCGGGGAGCTGTTTTTT.